A single sample gave rise to the 22 T cell receptor beta chains below, sequenced in a study of identical twins. Via MiXCR, TCRdb re-called the 5' RACE reads, giving one row per CDR3 protein. The sample has 1.5 million to 2 million distinct CDR3 sequences; under 35% are singletons. Sequencing used cord blood. The receptors originated from a newborn girl in good health.

This clonotype was counted between two and nine times. The chain employs TRBV6-5 and TRBJ1-5; 7 nucleotides agree with TRBD1. J lost 2 bases, V lost 2 bases, and 3 bases had no gene match. Germline V gives CDR1 MNHEY, CDR2 SVGAGI. The CDR3 consists of 15 residues. The CDR3 loop is CASSYRRGGNQPQHF. The CDR3 bases are TGTGCCAGCAGTTACCGCAGGGGGGGCAATCAGCCCCAGCATTTT.

This clonotype has just a few counts. V is TRBV4-2 and J is TRBJ2-7, with D possibly TRBD2 on 5 matching bases. Germline CDR1 LGHNA, CDR2 YNFKEQ. This CDR3 contains 15 residues. The V and J ends lost 1 base and 0 bases respectively, with 10 bases between them. CDR3 sequence reads: CASSQGTPSSYEQYF. As DNA, the CDR3 is TGTGCCAGCAGCCAAGGGACTCCTAGCTCCTACGAGCAGTACTTC.

J is TRBJ1-3 and V is TRBV20-1; no definite D call. The V end lost 5 bases, the J end lost 2 bases, and 10 bases lay between the germline ends. Germline assignment: CDR1 DFQATT and CDR2 SNEGSKA (reference sequence). The CDR3 extends over 13 amino acids. The CDR3 DNA follows: TGCAGTGCTCCCGGGCCTGCTGGAAACACCATATATTTT. Protein product: CSAPGPAGNTIYF.

The V and J genes are TRBV29-1 and TRBJ2-7; D not resolved. This CDR3 spans 10 amino acids. The germline CDR1 and CDR2 sequences are SQVTM and ANQGSEA. Trimming pared 6 bases from V and 3 bases from J, leaving 6 bases between. In nucleotides, the CDR3 is TGCAGCGTCCCGGTCTACGAGCAGTACTTC. It encodes CSVPVYEQYF.

This clonotype was seen a few times. The rearrangement joins TRBV6-1 to TRBJ1-5, with 10 nucleotides matching TRBD1. V trimming: 1 base; J trimming: 5 bases; junction bases outside the gene matches: 5. CDR1 and CDR2 (germline): MNHNS, SASEGT. The CDR3 is 16 amino acids. CDR3 sequence reads: CASSEEGQGFDQPQHF. CDR3 nucleotide sequence: TGTGCCAGCAGTGAAGAGGGACAGGGGTTCGATCAGCCCCAGCATTTT.

This clonotype was seen only a few times. One end of the junction is discordant with germline, which a read error may explain. The CDR3 region is CASSLARAGELFF. DNA of the CDR3: TGTGCCAGCAGTTTAGCTAGGGCCGGGGAGCTGTTTTTT. This chain uses TRBV5-1 with TRBJ2-2; the D is unclear. The germline V gene encodes CDR1 SGHRS and CDR2 YFSETQ. This CDR3 spans 13 amino acids.

A remark on this clonotype: A much larger clone sits a single nucleotide away, making a read error possible. The rearrangement uses TRBV12-3 or TRBV12-4 and TRBJ2-4, with D maybe TRBD1 (6 bases). V dropped 7 bases and J dropped 9 bases, with 16 bases sitting between them. This CDR3 comprises 13 residues. The CDR3 DNA is TGTGCCAGCACCACCATGCAGGGGAGCATTCAGTACTTC. Translation gives CASTTMQGSIQYF.

This clonotype was seen a handful of times. J is TRBJ2-7 and V is TRBV10-3; 13 bases agree with TRBD2. This CDR3 is built from 16 residues. CDR1 is ENHRY, CDR2 SYGVKD, per germline. Losses at the gene ends were 2 bases for V and 2 bases for J; bases not matched to a gene: 3. CDR3 in amino acids: CAISETSGRAAYEQYF. CDR3 sequence (DNA): TGTGCCATCAGTGAGACTAGCGGGAGGGCCGCCTACGAGCAGTACTTC.

The chain employs TRBV5-1 and TRBJ1-5; D might be TRBD1 (5 bases). The CDR3 runs to 16 residues. Germline V CDR1 and CDR2: SGHRS, YFSETQ. Trimming left V 1 base short and J 0 bases short, with 11 bases between. The CDR3 coding sequence is TGCGCCAGCAGCTTGACAGGTCCGGATAGCAATCAGCCCCAGCATTTT. Amino acids: CASSLTGPDSNQPQHF.

J is TRBJ2-3 and V is TRBV11-2; 7 bases match TRBD1. The trim removed 3 bases at V and 6 bases at J, leaving 15 bases unmatched. The germline gives CDR1 SGHAT, CDR2 FQNNGV. The CDR3 is 17 amino acids. The CDR3 DNA is TGTGCCAGCAGCTTCTTCGGGGCCAGGGGGTACGCGGATACGCAGTATTTT. Amino acids: CASSFFGARGYADTQYF. Drawing the rest from reference TRBV11-2 and TRBJ2-3, the complete variable domain is EAGVAQSPRYKIIEKRQSVAFWCNPISGHATLYWYQQILGQGPKLLIQFQNNGVVDDSQLPKDRFSAERLKGVDSTLKIQPAKLEDSAVYLCASSFFGARGYADTQYFGPGTRLTVL.

DNA of the CDR3: TGTGCCAGCAATCGGGGGTACGGGCAGTACTTC. Residues: CASNRGYGQYF. This chain uses TRBV25-1 with TRBJ2-5; tentatively, D is TRBD2 (6 bases). Germline V gives CDR1 MGHDK, CDR2 SYGVNS. V lost 7 bases and J 11 bases, leaving 14 bases between the germline ends. This CDR3 has 11 residues.

This chain uses TRBV7-9 with TRBJ2-7; D remains unclear. The CDR3 extends over 17 amino acids. V was trimmed by 1 base and J by 0 bases, leaving 16 bases between them. CDR1 SEHNR and CDR2 FQNEAQ come from the germline V gene (reference sequence). CDR3 nucleotide sequence: TGTGCCAGCAGCTTAGGCCCGACAATGTCGAGCTCCTACGAGCAGTACTTC. It is translated as CASSLGPTMSSSYEQYF.

This clonotype was found many times. The rearrangement uses TRBV11-2 and TRBJ2-1; 11 nucleotides align to TRBD2. The CDR3 sequence is 15 residues long. Trimming removed 5 bases from V and 6 bases from J; junction bases left unmatched: 6. CDR1 is SGHAT and CDR2 is FQNNGV in the germline V gene. CDR3 amino acids: CASSTTSGGLNEQFF. The DNA for the CDR3 is TGTGCCAGCAGCACAACTAGCGGGGGCCTCAATGAGCAGTTCTTC.

This clonotype has more than one count but fewer than ten. CDR3 loop: CASNTGSSYEQYF. The DNA for the CDR3 is TGTGCCAGCAATACAGGGAGCTCCTACGAGCAGTACTTC. The V gene is TRBV5-6, the J gene TRBJ2-7; D possibly corresponds to TRBD1 (6 bases). Trimming left V 6 bases short and J 0 bases short, with 10 bases between. The CDR3 is 13 amino acids. CDR1 is SGHDT, CDR2 YYEEEE, per germline.

The rearrangement joins TRBV12-3 or TRBV12-4 to TRBJ2-7; 7 nucleotides align to TRBD2. The tail of the sequence fits TRBJ2-5 better, so the J call may be wrong. The CDR3 is 14 residues long. For the CDR3, the DNA is TGTGCCAGCAGTTTTATTGCGGGGGTGGAGACCCAGTACTTC. It codes for CASSFIAGVETQYF.

V and J are TRBV29-1 and TRBJ2-5; D possibly corresponds to TRBD2 (6 bases). The DNA matches TRBJ2-7 better at its end, which makes the J call doubtful. The CDR3 contains 11 residues. Germline CDR1 and CDR2: SQVTM and ANQGSEA. The DNA for the CDR3 is TGCAGCGTCATGGGAGGCTACGAGCAGTACTTC. The encoded protein is CSVMGGYEQYF.

This clonotype was observed many times. The gene calls are TRBV27 and TRBJ1-2, with 8 bases lining up with TRBD1. The CDR3 covers 13 residues. Per germline, CDR1 MNHEY and CDR2 SMNVEV (reference sequence). The V gene end was trimmed by 4 bases and the J gene end by 7 bases; junction bases not matched to a gene: 5. The CDR3 DNA follows: TGTGCCAGCAGTTCTCAGGGGGCGTCTGGCTACACCTTC. This translates into CASSSQGASGYTF.

The chain uses TRBV28 and TRBJ2-5; 12 positions match TRBD2. Germline CDR1 is MDHEN and CDR2 is SYDVKM. The CDR3 consists of 16 residues. V was pared by 3 bases and J by 11 bases, with 13 bases of the junction left unmatched. The CDR3 loop reads CASSLLAGGPGNEQYF. Written as DNA, the CDR3 is TGTGCCAGCAGTTTGCTAGCGGGAGGGCCGGGCAATGAGCAGTACTTC.

V and J are TRBV20-1 and TRBJ2-7; D possibly corresponds to TRBD1 (5 bases). This CDR3 has 16 amino acids. V lost 1 base and J 3 bases, leaving 19 bases between the germline ends. The V gene's germline CDR1 is DFQATT and CDR2 SNEGSKA (reference sequence). CDR3 residues: CSARAAEWGQGYEQYF. The CDR3 bases are TGCAGTGCTAGAGCGGCGGAGTGGGGCCAGGGCTACGAGCAGTACTTC.

The chain uses TRBV6-6 and TRBJ1-1; no reliable D call. The CDR3 runs to 14 residues. Trimming took 8 bases from V and 4 from J, leaving 17 bases between them. Germline V gives CDR1 MNHNY, CDR2 SVGAGI (reference sequence). The CDR3 DNA reads as TGTGCCAGCCACCCCAGACTGGGGAGCACTGAAGCTTTCTTT. This encodes CASHPRLGSTEAFF.

The rearrangement uses TRBV10-3 and TRBJ2-1; 11 bases line up with TRBD2. The DNA matches TRBJ2-7 better at its end, which makes the J call doubtful. This CDR3 spans 17 amino acids. From germline, CDR1 is ENHRY and CDR2 SYGVKD. Here the CDR3 reads CAISEILAGGTYNEQYF. The CDR3 DNA is TGTGCCATCAGTGAGATCCTAGCGGGGGGCACATACAATGAGCAGTACTTC.

The chain combines TRBV28 with TRBJ1-1, with D hard to call. The germline V gene has CDR1 MDHEN and CDR2 SYDVKM. The V end was cut by 2 bases, the J end by 4 bases, with 5 bases between. This CDR3 has 12 amino acids. CDR3 amino acids: CASSLLRTEAFF. The CDR3, as DNA: TGTGCCAGCAGTTTACTACGCACTGAAGCTTTCTTT. The full variable domain, in which reference TRBV28 and TRBJ1-1 provide the parts outside the CDR3, is DVKVTQSSRYLVKRTGEKVFLECVQDMDHENMFWYRQDPGLGLRLIYFSYDVKMKEKGDIPEGYSVSREKKERFSLILESASTNQTSMYLCASSLLRTEAFFGQGTRLTVV.